These T cell receptor beta chains were read from a single sample in a study of preoperative IRX-2 immunotherapy in early breast cancer. Assay: immunoSEQ multiplex PCR; the TCRdb copy retains only in-frame clones and omits some. The sample carries roughly 42,000 clones, about 80% recorded once. The source was tumor tissue, collected after IRX-2 immunotherapy. The receptors shown here come from a human donor with breast cancer. Both conserved end residues are part of each CDR3. A D gene is named only where the DNA matches it firmly. Size values are once, few and many counts, or a class for expanded clones, and some rows have none.

clone_size: -
d_call: -
j_call: TRBJ1-1
v_call: TRBV19
cdr3_nt: TGTGCCAGTTCGAGGGGCGCCGAAGCTTTCTTT
cdr3_aa: CASSRGAEAFF

clone_size: -
d_call: -
j_call: TRBJ2-2
v_call: TRBV28
cdr3_nt: TGTGCCAGCAGTTTCAGGACCGGGGAGCTGTTTTTT
cdr3_aa: CASSFRTGELFF

clone_size: -
d_call: -
j_call: TRBJ1-3
v_call: TRBV29-1
cdr3_nt: TGCAGCGTTGACTCGGGGGCTGGAAACACCATATATTTT
cdr3_aa: CSVDSGAGNTIYF

clone_size: -
d_call: -
j_call: TRBJ1-1
v_call: TRBV6-8
cdr3_nt: TGTGCCAGCAGTTATTCGGCAGGTTATCTGAACACTGAAGCTTTCTTT
cdr3_aa: CASSYSAGYLNTEAFF

clone_size: -
d_call: TRBD1
j_call: TRBJ1-2
v_call: TRBV28
cdr3_nt: TGTGCCAGCAGTTTAGGTAGGACAGGGGGCCGTAACTATGGCTACACCTTC
cdr3_aa: CASSLGRTGGRNYGYTF

clone_size: -
d_call: -
j_call: TRBJ1-5
v_call: TRBV6-8
cdr3_nt: TGTGCCAGCAGGAATGGGAGGGGTTTGGATCAGCCCCAGCATTTT
cdr3_aa: CASRNGRGLDQPQHF

clone_size: -
d_call: -
j_call: TRBJ2-2
v_call: TRBV5-1
cdr3_nt: TGCGCCAGCAGTGCGGGGTATGAGTCTGGGGAGCTGTTTTTT
cdr3_aa: CASSAGYESGELFF

clone_size: -
d_call: -
j_call: TRBJ1-3
v_call: TRBV6-8
cdr3_nt: TGTGCCAGCAGTGCGATAGCGGGGGCTGGAAACACCATATATTTT
cdr3_aa: CASSAIAGAGNTIYF

clone_size: -
d_call: -
j_call: TRBJ1-5
v_call: TRBV7-8
cdr3_nt: TGTGCCAGCAGCCAATGGGGGGGTTGGGGCAATCAGCCCCAGCATTTT
cdr3_aa: CASSQWGGWGNQPQHF

clone_size: -
d_call: TRBD1
j_call: TRBJ1-3
v_call: TRBV6-8
cdr3_nt: TGTGCCAGCAGTTACAGACAGGGTTTAGACACCATATATTTT
cdr3_aa: CASSYRQGLDTIYF

clone_size: -
d_call: -
j_call: TRBJ2-5
v_call: TRBV28
cdr3_nt: TGTGCCAGCACCAAAGTGGGGGAGAGGCAAGAGACCCAGTACTTC
cdr3_aa: CASTKVGERQETQYF

clone_size: -
d_call: -
j_call: TRBJ2-1
v_call: TRBV6-8
cdr3_nt: TGTGCCAGCACAGGAGCAGCGCCGAATGAGCAGTTCTTC
cdr3_aa: CASTGAAPNEQFF

clone_size: -
d_call: -
j_call: TRBJ2-7
v_call: TRBV6-8
cdr3_nt: TGTGCCAGCAGTGTGATTCTCAGGCGCGAGCAGTACTTC
cdr3_aa: CASSVILRREQYF

clone_size: -
d_call: -
j_call: TRBJ2-7
v_call: TRBV28
cdr3_nt: TGTGCCAGCAGGGCTCCGGGACTGGGACCGTACGAGCAGTACTTC
cdr3_aa: CASRAPGLGPYEQYF

clone_size: -
d_call: -
j_call: TRBJ1-2
v_call: TRBV5-1
cdr3_nt: TGCGCCAGCAGCTTGGAGGGGGTATGGGGAAACTATGGCTACACCTTC
cdr3_aa: CASSLEGVWGNYGYTF

clone_size: -
d_call: -
j_call: TRBJ2-1
v_call: TRBV7-7
cdr3_nt: TGTGCCAGCAGCTTAGATAGCGGTCCAAGCAGCAATGAGCAGTTCTTC
cdr3_aa: CASSLDSGPSSNEQFF

clone_size: few
d_call: -
j_call: TRBJ2-2
v_call: TRBV6-8
cdr3_nt: TGTGCCAGCAGTCCCCGCAGGGCTGACACCGGGGAGCTGTTTTTT
cdr3_aa: CASSPRRADTGELFF

clone_size: -
d_call: -
j_call: TRBJ1-1
v_call: TRBV5-1
cdr3_nt: TGCGCCAGCAGCCTCACTCAAGACGACCACACTGAAGCTTTCTTT
cdr3_aa: CASSLTQDDHTEAFF

clone_size: -
d_call: -
j_call: TRBJ2-7
v_call: TRBV9
cdr3_nt: TGTGCCAGCAGTGAAAGTCTAGCGTGGAATCTCTACGAGCAGTACTTC
cdr3_aa: CASSESLAWNLYEQYF

clone_size: once
d_call: TRBD2
j_call: TRBJ2-7
v_call: TRBV5-1
cdr3_nt: TGCGCCAGCAGTCTAACTCCCGGGGGGTTATACGAGCAGTACTTC
cdr3_aa: CASSLTPGGLYEQYF

clone_size: -
d_call: TRBD2
j_call: TRBJ2-2
v_call: TRBV6-8
cdr3_nt: TGTGCCACGTCCGAGCTAGCGGGAGCCGGGGAGCTGTTTTTT
cdr3_aa: CATSELAGAGELFF

clone_size: -
d_call: -
j_call: TRBJ2-3
v_call: TRBV11-3
cdr3_nt: TGTGCCAGCAGCTTGGGTGGGGGTCTAGCCTATACGCAGTATTTT
cdr3_aa: CASSLGGGLAYTQYF

clone_size: -
d_call: TRBD2
j_call: TRBJ2-3
v_call: TRBV5-1
cdr3_nt: TGCGCCAGCTCGGAGGGCGGGAGGGCCGGAGCAGATACGCAGTATTTT
cdr3_aa: CASSEGGRAGADTQYF

clone_size: -
d_call: -
j_call: TRBJ1-3
v_call: TRBV10-1
cdr3_nt: TGCGCCCGCACCGGAGGGGTCCATAAGGGAAATAGCTGGGGAAACACCATATATTTT
cdr3_aa: CARTGGVHKGNSWGNTIYF

clone_size: -
d_call: -
j_call: TRBJ1-4
v_call: TRBV5-3
cdr3_nt: TGTGCCAGAAGCTTGGGTCTAGCATTCGCTGAAAAACTGTTTTTT
cdr3_aa: CARSLGLAFAEKLFF

clone_size: once
d_call: -
j_call: TRBJ1-4
v_call: TRBV12-5
cdr3_nt: TGTGCTAGTGGTTTTCGGGCAGGGAAGACTACTAATGAAAAACTGTTTTTT
cdr3_aa: CASGFRAGKTTNEKLFF

clone_size: -
d_call: -
j_call: TRBJ2-7
v_call: TRBV11-3
cdr3_nt: TGTGCCAGCAGCTTAGGGCGAGCACCAAACTACGAGCAGTACTTC
cdr3_aa: CASSLGRAPNYEQYF

clone_size: -
d_call: TRBD1
j_call: TRBJ2-3
v_call: TRBV6-8
cdr3_nt: TGTGCCAGCAGTTACGGGGACAGGAGCACAGATACGCAGTATTTT
cdr3_aa: CASSYGDRSTDTQYF

clone_size: -
d_call: -
j_call: TRBJ1-2
v_call: TRBV18
cdr3_nt: TGTGCCAGCTCACCCGGAGAAACTTCCTATGGCTACACCTTC
cdr3_aa: CASSPGETSYGYTF

clone_size: -
d_call: -
j_call: TRBJ2-7
v_call: TRBV28
cdr3_nt: TGTGCCAGCAGGACCTTTACAGGGCACTACGAGCAGTACTTC
cdr3_aa: CASRTFTGHYEQYF

clone_size: -
d_call: TRBD2
j_call: TRBJ2-1
v_call: TRBV19
cdr3_nt: TGTGCCAGTAGTATTGGGGCGGGAGAGTACAATGAGCAGTTCTTC
cdr3_aa: CASSIGAGEYNEQFF